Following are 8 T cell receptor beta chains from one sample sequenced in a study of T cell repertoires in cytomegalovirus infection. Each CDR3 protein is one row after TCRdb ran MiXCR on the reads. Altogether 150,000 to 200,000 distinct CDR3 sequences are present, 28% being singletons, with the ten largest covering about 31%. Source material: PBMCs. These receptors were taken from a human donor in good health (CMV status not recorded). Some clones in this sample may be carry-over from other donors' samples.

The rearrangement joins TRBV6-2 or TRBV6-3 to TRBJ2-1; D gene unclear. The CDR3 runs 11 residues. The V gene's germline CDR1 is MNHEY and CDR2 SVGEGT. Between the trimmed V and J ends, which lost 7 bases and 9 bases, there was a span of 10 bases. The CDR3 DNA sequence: TGTGCCAGCAAAGTTTCTGGTGAGCAGTTCTTC. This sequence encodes CASKVSGEQFF.

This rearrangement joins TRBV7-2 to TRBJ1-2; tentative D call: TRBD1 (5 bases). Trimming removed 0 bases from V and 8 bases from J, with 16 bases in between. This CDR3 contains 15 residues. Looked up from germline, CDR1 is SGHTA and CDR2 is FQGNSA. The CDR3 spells CASSLAQPVGDGYTF. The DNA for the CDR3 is TGTGCCAGCAGCTTAGCCCAGCCCGTTGGGGACGGCTACACCTTC.

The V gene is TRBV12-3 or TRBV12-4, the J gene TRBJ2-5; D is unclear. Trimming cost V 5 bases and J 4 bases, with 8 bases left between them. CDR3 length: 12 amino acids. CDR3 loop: CASSPSAETQYF. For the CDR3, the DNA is TGTGCCAGCAGTCCCTCTGCAGAGACCCAGTACTTC.

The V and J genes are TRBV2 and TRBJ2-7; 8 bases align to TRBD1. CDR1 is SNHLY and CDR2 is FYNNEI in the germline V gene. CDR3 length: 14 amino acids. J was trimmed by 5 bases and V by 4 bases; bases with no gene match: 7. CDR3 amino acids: CASSVQGARDEQYF. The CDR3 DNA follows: TGTGCCAGCAGTGTTCAGGGGGCGCGGGACGAGCAGTACTTC.

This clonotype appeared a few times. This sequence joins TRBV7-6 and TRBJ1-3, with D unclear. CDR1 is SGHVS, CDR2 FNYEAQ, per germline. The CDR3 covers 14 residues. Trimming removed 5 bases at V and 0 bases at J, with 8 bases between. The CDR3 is CASSLLTSGNTIYF. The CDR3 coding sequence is TGTGCCAGCAGCCTTCTGACCTCTGGAAACACCATATATTTT. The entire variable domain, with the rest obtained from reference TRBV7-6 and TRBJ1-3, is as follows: GAGVSQSPRYKVTKRGQDVALRCDPISGHVSLYWYRQALGQGPEFLTYFNYEAQQDKSGLPNDRFSAERPEGSISTLTIQRTEQRDSAMYRCASSLLTSGNTIYFGEGSWLTVV.

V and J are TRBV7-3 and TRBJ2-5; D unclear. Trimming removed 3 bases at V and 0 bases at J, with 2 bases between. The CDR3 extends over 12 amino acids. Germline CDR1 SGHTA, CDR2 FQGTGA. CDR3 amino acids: CASSFDQETQYF. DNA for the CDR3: TGTGCCAGCAGCTTTGACCAAGAGACCCAGTACTTC.

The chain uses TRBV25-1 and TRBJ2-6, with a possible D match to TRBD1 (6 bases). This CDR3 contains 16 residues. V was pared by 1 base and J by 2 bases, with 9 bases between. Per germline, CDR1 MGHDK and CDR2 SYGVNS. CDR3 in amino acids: CASSEFAGAGANVLTF. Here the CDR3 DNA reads TGTGCCAGCAGTGAATTTGCAGGGGCTGGGGCCAACGTCCTGACTTTC.

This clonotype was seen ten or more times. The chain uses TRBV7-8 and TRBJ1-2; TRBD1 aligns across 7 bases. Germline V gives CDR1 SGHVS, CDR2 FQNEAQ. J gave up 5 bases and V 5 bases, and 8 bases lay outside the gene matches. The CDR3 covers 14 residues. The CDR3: CASSLRDRAYGYTF. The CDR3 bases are TGTGCCAGCAGCCTCCGGGACAGAGCATATGGCTACACCTTC.